This T cell receptor (beta chain) appears in the sequencing data of a study of blood T cells in healthy people across ages. CDR1 and CDR2 from the germline V gene are SGHDT and YYEEEE. The CDR3 loop spans 13 amino acids. V lost 4 bases and J 6 bases, leaving 13 bases between the germline ends. With a J-beta primer mix and a sample-barcoded 5' primer, a second PCR ran roughly 6 to 11 cycles. Using its own MiXCR run on the 5' RACE reads, TCRdb lists one record per CDR3 protein. Of roughly 1,000,000 distinct CDR3 sequences in the sample, approximately 25% were seen once. This clonotype was seen a few times. This sample was also put to use in a study of T cells of mothers and their children.

The material sequenced was blood. The sequence came from a girl aged 2 to 9 in good health. J is TRBJ2-5 and V is TRBV5-6; tentatively, D is TRBD2 (7 bases). The CDR3 spells CASSPGGRKTQYF. The CDR3 DNA follows: TGTGCCAGCAGCCCGGGGGGCCGGAAGACCCAGTACTTC.